The 5 T cell receptor beta chains in this list originate from one sample, sequenced in a study of blood T cell repertoires in COVID-19. Sequencing was performed with immunoSEQ multiplex PCR; in TCRdb, only in-frame clones are kept and a portion is missing. The data show 300,000 to 350,000 clones, over 90% seen once. The sample comprised PBMCs or T cells enriched from blood (not recorded which). These receptors all come from a woman aged 25-40 years who had been exposed to COVID-19.

CDR3 loop: CASINRPDRVEITDTQYF. The DNA for the CDR3 is TGTGCCAGCATTAATCGCCCGGACAGGGTCGAAATCACAGATACGCAGTATTTT. V and J are TRBV21-1 and TRBJ2-3; the table names TRBD1, a call not compared with the DNA. TRBV21-1 is termed a pseudogene. The CDR3 spans 18 residues.

The chain recombines TRBV29-1 with TRBJ1-1, with a tentative D call TRBD1 (6 bases). Germline V gene data show CDR1 as SQVTM and CDR2 as ANQGSEA. The CDR3 length is 13 residues. Trimming left V 5 bases short and J 3 bases short, with 13 bases between. The DNA of the CDR3 is TGCAGCGTTCACAGGGAAATGGACACTGAAGCTTTCTTT. Translating it yields CSVHREMDTEAFF.

The V and J genes are TRBV25-1 and TRBJ2-7; 10 positions agree with TRBD1. The V gene's germline CDR1 is MGHDK and CDR2 SYGVNS. The trim removed 2 bases at V and 2 bases at J, leaving 3 bases unmatched. The CDR3 runs to 15 residues. The CDR3 is CASSEAGTGAYEQYF. The CDR3 DNA sequence: TGTGCCAGCAGTGAAGCCGGGACAGGGGCCTACGAGCAGTACTTC.

The chain carries TRBV9 and TRBJ2-1; 12 nucleotides align to TRBD2. This CDR3 contains 19 residues. V lost 2 bases and J lost 8; bases outside the gene matches: 17. The germline V gene encodes CDR1 SGDLS and CDR2 YYNGEE. The CDR3 loop is CASSVGTPPPTSGGDEQFF. The CDR3 DNA reads as TGTGCCAGCAGCGTTGGAACGCCCCCTCCGACTAGCGGGGGAGATGAGCAGTTCTTC.

The chain links TRBV19 to TRBJ1-5, with 10 bases identical to TRBD1. V trimming: 6 bases; J trimming: 1 base; junction bases outside the gene matches: 9. CDR1 is LNHDA and CDR2 is SQIVND in the germline V gene (reference sequence). The CDR3 is 17 amino acids. The CDR3 DNA is TGTGCCAGTAGGGGGACAGGGGTTCGGTGGAGCAATCAGCCCCAGCATTTT. Protein: CASRGTGVRWSNQPQHF.